A selection of T cell receptor beta chains follows, all from one sample in a study of shared clonotypes between healthy human individuals. Produced via immunoSEQ multiplex PCR; TCRdb's table is partial and in-frame only. Altogether approximately 470,000 clones are present, more than 65% being singletons, with the ten largest covering approximately 11%. Source material: PBMCs. These receptors all stem from a woman between 40 and 55 years old in good health. Some clones in this sample may be carry-over from other donors' samples. Both conserved end residues are part of each CDR3. Fields, in order: D gene, J gene, CDR3 length, clone size, V gene, CDR3 protein, CDR3 DNA. D genes are given only for firm matches. Rows may omit the clone size; those that give it use once, few, many or a size class.

>NA|TRBJ1-2|14|NA|TRBV6-6
CASSWGRQTYGYTF
TGTGCCAGCAGCTGGGGGCGGCAGACCTATGGCTACACCTTC
>NA|TRBJ2-5|15|NA|TRBV27
CASKRGLAGGETQYF
TGTGCCAGCAAGCGCGGCCTCGCCGGCGGCGAGACCCAGTACTTC
>NA|TRBJ2-7|12|NA|TRBV18
CASSEGPYEQYF
TGTGCCAGCTCAGAGGGACCCTACGAGCAGTACTTC
>TRBD1|TRBJ1-5|17|NA|TRBV28
CASTLVPGQGRYQPQHF
TGTGCCAGCACCCTAGTCCCGGGACAGGGAAGGTATCAGCCCCAGCATTTT
>TRBD2|TRBJ2-3|16|NA|TRBV7-2
CASSPLLAGAADTQYF
TGTGCCAGCAGCCCGCTACTAGCGGGAGCCGCAGATACGCAGTATTTT
>NA|TRBJ1-2|14|NA|TRBV30
CAWTEERWTYGYTF
TGTGCCTGGACCGAAGAACGCTGGACCTATGGCTACACCTTC
>NA|TRBJ2-7|13|NA|TRBV30
CAWNRLGRSEQYF
TGTGCCTGGAACCGACTAGGGCGAAGTGAGCAGTACTTC
>TRBD1|TRBJ2-7|15|NA|TRBV13
CASSLRGQVGLEQYF
TGTGCCAGCAGCTTAAGGGGACAGGTTGGCCTCGAGCAGTACTTC
>NA|TRBJ2-3|11|NA|TRBV30
CAWGPRDTQYF
TGTGCCTGGGGTCCAAGGGATACGCAGTATTTT
>NA|TRBJ2-7|9|NA|TRBV27
CASSSEQYF
TGTGCCAGCAGTTCGGAGCAGTACTTC
>TRBD1|TRBJ1-2|13|NA|TRBV5-1
CASSVTGGHGYTF
TGCGCCAGCAGCGTGACAGGGGGCCATGGCTACACCTTC
>NA|TRBJ1-5|12|once|TRBV28
CASSPPLVPQHF
TGTGCCAGCAGTCCCCCGTTAGTGCCCCAGCATTTT
>TRBD2|TRBJ2-7|15|NA|TRBV28
CASTTGGPGAYEQYF
TGTGCCAGCACTACGGGGGGGCCGGGGGCCTACGAGCAGTACTTC
>NA|TRBJ2-4|15|NA|TRBV29-1
CSVVGGELAKNIQYF
TGCAGCGTTGTAGGGGGAGAACTAGCCAAAAACATTCAGTACTTC
>NA|TRBJ1-2|16|NA|TRBV6-1
CASSEASKAELDGYTF
TGTGCCAGCAGTGAAGCGAGTAAGGCCGAGTTGGATGGCTACACCTTC
>NA|TRBJ1-5|12|NA|TRBV28
CARVHSNQPQHF
TGTGCCAGGGTCCATAGCAATCAGCCCCAGCATTTT
>TRBD1|TRBJ1-1|15|NA|TRBV29-1
CSVPNDRALNTEAFF
TGCAGCGTCCCTAATGACAGGGCCTTGAACACTGAAGCTTTCTTT
>TRBD1|TRBJ2-5|16|NA|TRBV5-1
CASDRMGQGVSGTQYF
TGCGCCAGCGATCGAATGGGACAGGGAGTTTCGGGGACCCAGTACTTC
>NA|TRBJ1-4|12|NA|TRBV29-1
CSVGHNNEKLFF
TGCAGCGTGGGACACAATAATGAAAAACTGTTTTTT
>NA|TRBJ2-2|11|once|TRBV7-2
CASRLAGELFF
TGTGCCAGCAGGTTGGCCGGGGAGCTGTTTTTT
>NA|TRBJ1-1|13|NA|TRBV10-1
CASSESTGPGAFF
TGCGCCAGCAGTGAGTCGACGGGGCCGGGAGCTTTCTTT
>TRBD1|TRBJ1-1|15|once|TRBV7-3
CASSTQGGPGTEAFF
TGTGCCAGCAGCACTCAAGGGGGCCCGGGCACTGAAGCTTTCTTT
>NA|TRBJ1-2|16|NA|TRBV6-5
CASSYLQGRANYGYTF
TGTGCCAGCAGTTACTTGCAGGGACGGGCTAACTATGGCTACACCTTC
>TRBD2|TRBJ2-7|14|NA|TRBV7-3
CASSPSGSIYEQYF
TGTGCCAGCAGCCCAAGCGGGAGTATCTACGAGCAGTACTTC
>NA|TRBJ1-1|14|NA|TRBV11-2
CASSLSQGNTEAFF
TGTGCCAGCAGCTTAAGTCAGGGGAACACTGAAGCTTTCTTT
>TRBD2|TRBJ2-3|15|NA|TRBV29-1
CSAPRLAGAKDTQYF
TGCAGCGCGCCAAGACTAGCGGGAGCGAAGGATACGCAGTATTTT
>NA|TRBJ2-1|16|NA|TRBV7-2
CASSLLAHKSYNEQFF
TGTGCCAGCAGCTTACTAGCGCACAAATCCTACAATGAGCAGTTCTTC
>TRBD2|TRBJ2-7|17|many|TRBV4-2
CASSQDKGLVNYGEQYF
TGTGCCAGCAGCCAAGATAAAGGACTAGTGAATTATGGCGAGCAGTACTTC
>NA|TRBJ1-1|14|once|TRBV19
CASSVPAGNTEAFF
TGTGCCAGTAGTGTTCCGGCGGGGAACACTGAAGCTTTCTTT
>NA|TRBJ1-5|12|NA|TRBV29-1
CSVAGSNQPQHF
TGCAGCGTTGCTGGGAGCAATCAGCCCCAGCATTTT
>TRBD2|TRBJ2-7|14|NA|TRBV6-5
CASRLAGGTYEQYF
TGTGCCAGCCGTCTAGCGGGAGGGACTTACGAGCAGTACTTC
>TRBD1|TRBJ2-7|15|NA|TRBV5-5
CASSSSDRGRYEQYF
TGTGCCAGCAGCTCCTCTGACAGGGGAAGATACGAGCAGTACTTC
>NA|TRBJ1-1|12|NA|TRBV28
CASIEQNTEAFF
TGTGCCAGCATTGAGCAGAACACTGAAGCTTTCTTT
>NA|TRBJ1-2|14|medium-sized|TRBV7-9
CASSLAASNYGYTF
TGTGCCAGCAGCTTAGCAGCCTCTAACTATGGCTACACCTTC
>NA|TRBJ2-7|13|NA|TRBV9
CASSVTPWGEQYF
TGTGCCAGCAGCGTAACCCCCTGGGGCGAGCAGTACTTC
>NA|TRBJ2-3|15|NA|TRBV2
CASRATGFGTDTQYF
TGTGCCAGCAGGGCCACAGGGTTCGGGACAGATACGCAGTATTTT
>NA|TRBJ2-3|15|NA|TRBV11-2
CASSLTRLHTDTQYF
TGTGCCAGCAGCTTAACCCGCCTACACACAGATACGCAGTATTTT
>NA|TRBJ2-6|18|NA|TRBV18
CASSPPGGRISGANVLTF
TGTGCCAGCTCACCACCGGGGGGACGGATCTCTGGGGCCAACGTCCTGACTTTC
>NA|TRBJ1-1|13|NA|TRBV10-3
CAISPGRNTEAFF
TGTGCCATCAGCCCGGGACGGAACACTGAAGCTTTCTTT
>NA|TRBJ2-3|14|NA|TRBV14
CASAGLWGTDTQYF
TGTGCCAGCGCAGGGTTATGGGGCACAGATACGCAGTATTTT
>TRBD2|TRBJ2-3|12|NA|TRBV6-1
CASSLAGDTQYF
TGTGCCAGCAGTTTAGCGGGAGATACGCAGTATTTT
>NA|TRBJ2-5|13|NA|TRBV18
CASSPGTEETQYF
TGTGCCAGCTCACCCGGGACTGAGGAGACCCAGTACTTC
>NA|TRBJ2-7|15|NA|TRBV4-1
CASSQVVQGRHEQYF
TGCGCCAGCAGCCAAGTGGTGCAGGGGAGGCACGAGCAGTACTTC
>TRBD2|TRBJ2-2|18|NA|TRBV11-2
CASRTALLAGGITGELFF
TGTGCCAGCAGAACGGCACTACTAGCGGGAGGGATCACCGGGGAGCTGTTTTTT
>TRBD2|TRBJ2-7|14|NA|TRBV6-6
CASSYSGSWYEQYF
TGTGCCAGCAGTTACAGCGGGAGCTGGTACGAGCAGTACTTC
>NA|TRBJ1-4|14|NA|TRBV6-1
CASIRTATNEKLFF
TGTGCCAGCATAAGGACAGCAACTAATGAAAAACTGTTTTTT
>NA|TRBJ1-2|16|NA|TRBV7-9
CASSIRGSGILYGYTF
TGTGCCAGCAGCATCCGGGGCTCCGGAATCCTCTATGGCTACACCTTC
>NA|TRBJ1-1|14|once|TRBV10-3
CAISSGTMNTEAFF
TGTGCCATCAGTTCAGGGACGATGAACACTGAAGCTTTCTTT